This is a list of T cell receptor beta chains from one sample in a study of identical twins. MiXCR was run by TCRdb on the 5' RACE reads, yielding one entry per CDR3 protein. Among a few hundred thousand distinct CDR3 sequences listed, approximately 9.1% were seen once. The sequencing input was naive T cells sorted from blood. These receptors came from a woman between 45 and 60 years old in good health. Both conserved end residues are part of each CDR3. D genes are given only for firm matches. Clone size appears in some rows only: once, few, many, or a class for an expanded clone.

14,TRBV2,few,.,TRBJ1-4,CASSERVNEEKLFF
14,TRBV6-5,few,.,TRBJ2-7,CASKDSPGPYEQYF
15,TRBV9,.,.,TRBJ2-3,CASSVVGAPTDTQYF
15,TRBV20-1,few,TRBD2,TRBJ2-1,CSASGLAGGTNEQFF
14,TRBV6-2/TRBV6-3,.,.,TRBJ2-7,CASSYWRSSYEQYF
14,TRBV18,.,.,TRBJ2-7,CASSPIGRVHEQYF
15,TRBV18,.,TRBD2,TRBJ2-3,CASSPLAALTDTQYF
13,TRBV29-1,many,TRBD1,TRBJ2-7,CSAGQGNFFEQYF
14,TRBV5-1,many,TRBD1,TRBJ1-1,CASSTYRGETEAFF
16,TRBV20-1,.,TRBD2,TRBJ2-7,CSAPYLRASGSYEQYF